These T cell receptor beta chains were read from a single sample in a study of early T cells in non-severe SARS-CoV-2 infection. TCRdb analysed the 5' RACE reads with MiXCR anew, one entry per CDR3 protein. The sample has 65,000 to 95,000 distinct CDR3 sequences; about 17% are singletons. Sequencing was carried out using whole blood. Source of these receptors: an adult who was a healthcare worker with PCR-confirmed SARS-CoV-2 infection or an uninfected control (not recorded which). Each CDR3 is given with its conserved first and last residue. Fields, in order: CDR3 DNA, CDR3 protein, J gene, D gene, clone size, V gene. The D gene is left open where the match is weak. Size is omitted from some rows. Given values are once, few, many or a class for expanded clones.

DNA: TGCAGTGCTAGAGATATCCGGCAGGGCGAAAACATTCAGTACTTC; CDR3: CSARDIRQGENIQYF; J: TRBJ2-4; D: NA; size: many; V: TRBV20-1
DNA: TGCAGCGTCGCGAATAGAATGAACACTGAAGCTTTCTTT; CDR3: CSVANRMNTEAFF; J: TRBJ1-1; D: NA; size: NA; V: TRBV29-1
DNA: TGTGCCAGCAGGAGGGGTCCAATGGGAGAGACCCAGTACTTC; CDR3: CASRRGPMGETQYF; J: TRBJ2-5; D: NA; size: NA; V: TRBV6-5
DNA: TGTGCCAGCAAACTGGACCTTAGCACAGATACGCAGTATTTT; CDR3: CASKLDLSTDTQYF; J: TRBJ2-3; D: NA; size: NA; V: TRBV2
DNA: TGCGCCAGCAGCTTAGGACTTGATGAGCAGTTCTTC; CDR3: CASSLGLDEQFF; J: TRBJ2-1; D: NA; size: few; V: TRBV5-1
DNA: TGTGCCACCAGCAGAGATTATCGGGGGGGCTTCGCAGATACGCAGTATTTT; CDR3: CATSRDYRGGFADTQYF; J: TRBJ2-3; D: TRBD2; size: NA; V: TRBV15
DNA: TGTGCCAGCATCGCGGGGGCCACAGATACGCAGTATTTT; CDR3: CASIAGATDTQYF; J: TRBJ2-3; D: NA; size: NA; V: TRBV28
DNA: TGTGCCAGTCGGGGGGAACCTATGAATGAGCAGTTCTTC; CDR3: CASRGEPMNEQFF; J: TRBJ2-1; D: TRBD2; size: NA; V: TRBV13
DNA: TGTGCCAGCAGCTTAGAAGGGTACGGCTACACCTTC; CDR3: CASSLEGYGYTF; J: TRBJ1-2; D: NA; size: NA; V: TRBV7-9
DNA: TGTGCCAGCAGCTTAACGCCGGGCAATTCACCCCTCCACTTT; CDR3: CASSLTPGNSPLHF; J: TRBJ1-6; D: NA; size: medium-sized; V: TRBV7-6
DNA: TGTGCCAGCAGCTTGGGACCTTTTCTTAACTATGGCTACACCTTC; CDR3: CASSLGPFLNYGYTF; J: TRBJ1-2; D: NA; size: few; V: TRBV7-9
DNA: TGCTGCACTAGCACAGATACGCAGTATTTT; CDR3: CCTSTDTQYF; J: TRBJ2-3; D: NA; size: NA; V: TRBV29-1
DNA: TGCGCCAGCAGCTTTAAGTTGGCAGGAGAAGAGACCCAGTACTTC; CDR3: CASSFKLAGEETQYF; J: TRBJ2-5; D: NA; size: NA; V: TRBV5-1
DNA: TGCGCCAGCATATACAGGGCCCCAATTGGTACTGGGAATGAGCAGTTCTTC; CDR3: CASIYRAPIGTGNEQFF; J: TRBJ2-1; D: NA; size: NA; V: TRBV10-2
DNA: TGTGCCAGCAGCCGCGGGACAGCGGGCAATCAGCCCCAGCATTTT; CDR3: CASSRGTAGNQPQHF; J: TRBJ1-5; D: TRBD1; size: few; V: TRBV27
DNA: TGTGCCAGCAGTGCGGGCACTGGAAACACCATATATTTT; CDR3: CASSAGTGNTIYF; J: TRBJ1-3; D: NA; size: few; V: TRBV6-1
DNA: TGCAGTGCTAGAGATCTGCTGGGCCGCCCCTACAATGAGCAGTTCTTC; CDR3: CSARDLLGRPYNEQFF; J: TRBJ2-1; D: NA; size: many; V: TRBV20-1